The 24 T cell receptor beta chains below all came from one sample that was sequenced in a study of cytomegalovirus exposure and HLA in healthy donors. The primer mix had 60 Vbeta and 13 Jbeta primers. Clones were sequenced by immunoSEQ multiplex PCR, and TCRdb holds only the in-frame ones, with some missing. The table has nearly 200,000 clones, 80% to 85% seen once. The specimen was PBMCs. The receptors shown here come from a woman aged 45-60 years in good health and CMV-seropositive.

The J gene is TRBJ2-1, the V gene TRBV6-6; perhaps TRBD2 as D (5 bases). CDR1 MNHNY and CDR2 SVGAGI come from the germline V gene (reference sequence). The CDR3 is 14 amino acids. Deletions cut 0 bases from V and 6 bases from J, with 9 bases between. The CDR3 is CASSYSEDFNEQFF. CDR3 coding DNA: TGTGCCAGCAGTTACTCGGAGGACTTCAATGAGCAGTTCTTC.

The rearrangement links TRBV5-1 to TRBJ2-7; tentatively, D is TRBD1 (5 bases). This CDR3 has 14 amino acids. The V end lost 2 bases, the J end lost 1 base, and 10 bases lay between the germline ends. The V gene's germline CDR1 is SGHRS and CDR2 YFSETQ. CDR3 sequence (DNA): TGCGCCAGCAGCTTTGACAGCCCGTCCTACGAGCAGTACTTC. Its translation: CASSFDSPSYEQYF. Full variable domain (outside the CDR3, taken from reference TRBV5-1 and TRBJ2-7): KAGVTQTPRYLIKTRGQQVTLSCSPISGHRSVSWYQQTPGQGLQFLFEYFSETQRNKGNFPGRFSGRQFSNSRSEMNVSTLELGDSALYLCASSFDSPSYEQYFGPGTRLTVT.

V gene TRBV2 combines with J gene TRBJ2-1, with 7 nucleotides matching TRBD2. V was clipped by 4 bases and J by 9 bases; unmatched bases: 12. The CDR3 extends over 15 amino acids. Germline assignment: CDR1 SNHLY and CDR2 FYNNEI. The CDR3 region is CASSALAVYNGEQFF. CDR3 sequence (DNA): TGTGCCAGCAGTGCCCTAGCGGTTTACAATGGTGAGCAGTTCTTC.

This sequence joins TRBV7-8 and TRBJ1-1; no clear D. Trimming cost V 3 bases and J 0 bases, with 14 bases left between them. This CDR3 has 16 amino acids. The V gene's germline CDR1 is SGHVS and CDR2 FQNEAQ. The CDR3 here is CASSFLSPRMNTEAFF. The CDR3 coding sequence is TGTGCCAGCAGCTTCCTCTCCCCCCGTATGAACACTGAAGCTTTCTTT.

In its sample, this clone was seen a few times. The chain is built from TRBV10-1 and TRBJ2-2; 9 bases line up with TRBD1. Per germline, CDR1 WNHNN and CDR2 SYGVQD (reference sequence). V dropped 6 bases and J dropped 7; count of bases not matched to a gene: 3. The CDR3 is made up of 13 amino acids. CDR3 DNA: TGCGCCAGCAGGGGACAGGGAGTCGGGGAGCTGTTTTTT. Residues: CASRGQGVGELFF.

The V gene is TRBV18, the J gene TRBJ2-2; 8 bases are shared with TRBD2. V lost 5 bases to trimming and J lost 5 bases; unmatched junction nucleotides: 1. Germline V gene lookup returns CDR1 KGHSH and CDR2 LQKENI. The CDR3 is 13 residues long. The CDR3 nucleotides are TGTGCCAGCTCAGGGACTAGTACCGGGGAGCTGTTTTTT. Encoded protein: CASSGTSTGELFF.

The chain links TRBV18 to TRBJ1-1; D perhaps matches TRBD1 (6 bases). This CDR3 contains 14 residues. Germline V gives CDR1 KGHSH, CDR2 LQKENI. Trimming left V 5 bases short and J 5 bases short, with 15 bases between. The CDR3 DNA reads as TGTGCCAGCTCATCGCAGGGGCTTGGGACTGAAGCTTTCTTT. This gives the protein CASSSQGLGTEAFF.

The chain joins TRBV7-2 to TRBJ2-5, with 8 bases lining up with TRBD2. V dropped 2 bases and J dropped 2; count of bases not matched to a gene: 4. This CDR3 spans 15 amino acids. Germline V gene lookup returns CDR1 SGHTA and CDR2 FQGNSA. The CDR3 coding sequence is TGTGCCAGCAGCTTAAGCGGGGGCTGGCAAGAGACCCAGTACTTC. As protein: CASSLSGGWQETQYF.

The genes are TRBV2 and TRBJ1-5, with D possibly matching TRBD1 (5 bases). The V end lost 2 bases, the J end lost 7 bases, and 15 bases lay between the germline ends. CDR1 and CDR2 (germline): SNHLY, FYNNEI. The CDR3 sequence is 15 residues long. Here the CDR3 DNA reads TGTGCCAGCAGTGAACGGCTTCAGGGAGGCCAGCCCCAGCATTTT. Translating gives CASSERLQGGQPQHF.

This sequence joins TRBV29-1 and TRBJ2-1; 7 bases agree with TRBD2. The CDR3 covers 13 residues. The V segment lost 5 bases and the J segment 11 bases; nucleotides outside the gene matches: 12. The germline V gene encodes CDR1 SQVTM and CDR2 ANQGSEA. The CDR3 spells CSVFREGAMKQFF. In nucleotides, the CDR3 is TGCAGCGTTTTCAGGGAGGGAGCAATGAAGCAGTTCTTC.

The chain uses TRBV25-1 and TRBJ2-6; 8 positions agree with TRBD2. Germline values: CDR1 MGHDK, CDR2 SYGVNS. CDR3 length: 18 amino acids. With V trimmed by 5 bases and J by 2 bases, 11 bases remained unmatched. DNA of the CDR3: TGTGCCAGCAGTCCTTACGGGAGCGGGAGACCTGGGGCCAACGTCCTGACTTTC. Amino acids: CASSPYGSGRPGANVLTF.

This clone occurred a few times. The chain employs TRBV27 and TRBJ2-7, with TRBD1 identical over 12 bases. Germline assignment: CDR1 MNHEY and CDR2 SMNVEV (reference sequence). This CDR3 has 17 residues. V was clipped by 0 bases and J by 3 bases; unmatched bases: 6. CDR3 protein: CASSLSIGTGGFYEQYF. CDR3 sequence (DNA): TGTGCCAGCAGTTTATCGATTGGGACAGGGGGCTTCTACGAGCAGTACTTC.

This clone was recorded a few times. This chain connects TRBV6-5 to TRBJ1-1; weak D call: TRBD1 (5 bases). Germline V lookup: CDR1 MNHEY, CDR2 SVGAGI. CDR3 size: 13 residues. The V end was cut by 10 bases, the J end by 5 bases, with 17 bases between. The CDR3 region has the DNA TGTGCCACCTCACAGGCCTCGAAAACTGAAGCTTTCTTT. Translating gives CATSQASKTEAFF.

V and J are TRBV7-4 and TRBJ2-5, with 7 bases identical to TRBD2. Germline V gene data show CDR1 as SGHVT and CDR2 as SQSDAQ. CDR3 size: 16 residues. With V trimmed by 1 base and J by 2 bases, 7 bases remained unmatched. The CDR3 sequence is CASSLGPAGEQETQYF. The CDR3 nucleotides read TGTGCCAGCAGCTTAGGGCCGGCGGGGGAGCAAGAGACCCAGTACTTC.

The chain employs TRBV19 and TRBJ1-2; 8 positions agree with TRBD1. In germline, CDR1 is LNHDA, CDR2 SQIVND (reference sequence). The CDR3 extends over 14 amino acids. The ends lost 6 bases at V and 0 bases at J; junction bases unmatched: 3. For the CDR3, the DNA is TGTGCCAGTAGCCAGACAGGGGCTAACTATGGCTACACCTTC. Its protein is CASSQTGANYGYTF.

The chain recombines TRBV19 with TRBJ2-4; possible D gene TRBD1, 6 bases. This CDR3 region has 16 residues. V lost 6 bases and J lost 1, with 16 bases in between. Germline values: CDR1 LNHDA, CDR2 SQIVND (reference sequence). CDR3 bases: TGTGCCAGTAGCGGGACACCCTTAGGGGCCAAAAACATTCAGTACTTC. It specifies CASSGTPLGAKNIQYF.

This clone occurred once. The genes are TRBV6-6 and TRBJ2-7; TRBD1 matches 7 bases. J lost 5 bases, V lost 6 bases, and 10 bases had no gene match. CDR3 length equals 14 residues. Germline CDR1 is MNHNY and CDR2 is SVGAGI (reference sequence). For the CDR3, the DNA is TGTGCCAGCAGACAAGGACAGGATGCCCACGAGCAGTACTTC. Protein sequence: CASRQGQDAHEQYF.

The rearrangement joins TRBV5-1 to TRBJ2-6; D is perhaps TRBD2 (5 bases). The CDR3 covers 18 residues. Germline CDR1 and CDR2: SGHRS and YFSETQ. The V and J ends lost 2 bases and 1 base respectively, with 16 bases between them. DNA for the CDR3: TGCGCCAGCAGCTTAGTTGTGGGAGCGGATTCTGGGGCCAACGTCCTGACTTTC. Its translation is CASSLVVGADSGANVLTF.

This rearrangement joins TRBV6-6 to TRBJ1-2; perhaps TRBD1 as D (6 bases). There are 15 residues in the CDR3. With 6 bases removed from V and 6 bases from J, the gap between germline ends came to 20 bases. The germline gives CDR1 MNHNY, CDR2 SVGAGI (reference sequence). CDR3 DNA: TGTGCCAGCAGCCCCAGTCCGGGGGGGGCTAATGGCTACACCTTC. Residues: CASSPSPGGANGYTF.

V and J are TRBV7-2 and TRBJ1-2; TRBD1 might be the D (5 bases). Trimming cost V 5 bases and J 7 bases, with 14 bases left between them. Germline CDR1 SGHTA, CDR2 FQGNSA. There are 13 residues in the CDR3. CDR3 residues: CASSLGGEGGYTF. Here the CDR3 DNA reads TGTGCCAGCAGCCTGGGGGGGGAGGGTGGCTACACCTTC.

The chain joins TRBV4-1 to TRBJ2-1, with D unresolved. Germline lookup yields CDR1 MGHRA and CDR2 YSYEKL. V gave up 4 bases and J gave up 4 bases, with 14 bases separating them. CDR3 length: 15 residues. CDR3 in DNA: TGCGCCAGCAGCCCGCCCGGGTCCCCATACAATGAGCAGTTCTTC. It yields the protein CASSPPGSPYNEQFF.

This clone occurred once. The chain uses TRBV28 and TRBJ2-7; TRBD2 is a possible D gene (6 bases). The ends were cut back, 8 bases at V and 7 bases at J, with 18 bases in the middle. This CDR3 has 13 residues. Germline V gene sequence: CDR1 MDHEN, CDR2 SYDVKM. Here the CDR3 DNA reads TGTGCCAGCCGAGCGGGTGGGGTACGGGAGCAGTACTTC. Its translation: CASRAGGVREQYF.

The CDR3 loop reads CASRTRGQGGEETQYF. In nucleotides, the CDR3 is TGTGCCAGCAGGACACGAGGACAGGGCGGAGAAGAGACCCAGTACTTC. V and J are TRBV28 and TRBJ2-5; TRBD1 matches at 8 bases. Germline V gives CDR1 MDHEN, CDR2 SYDVKM. The CDR3 is made up of 16 amino acids. Trimming took 6 bases from V and 3 from J; bases not matched to a gene: 12.

CDR3: CASSPSGMNTEAFF. The CDR3 nucleotides are TGTGCCAGTAGTCCCTCGGGGATGAACACTGAAGCTTTCTTT. The rearrangement links TRBV19 to TRBJ1-1; D gene unclear. The germline V gene encodes CDR1 LNHDA and CDR2 SQIVND (reference sequence). The CDR3 is 14 residues long. V was pared by 5 bases and J by 0 bases, with 10 bases between.